This TCR beta chain was documented in a study of T cells after yellow fever vaccination. At the level of the study: Fractions of low cell number were prepared using SMART-Seq v4 Ultra Low Input.

Points on this clonotype: The antigen is not known.

V lost 0 bases and J lost 5, with 13 bases in between. The CDR3 has 15 residues. CDR1 and CDR2 (germline): MGHDK, SYGVNS. General observations from the study: FACS-sorted repertoires might harbor abundant contaminating clonotypes from the bulk population. Re-detected after boosting: most primary clones, 96% of CD4 and about 89% of CD8.

They built TCR cDNA with 5'RACE template switching, a step that put in a universal primer site and UMIs. Via MiXCR, TCRdb re-called the 5' RACE reads, giving one row per CDR3 protein. This repertoire shows about 130,000 distinct CDR3 sequences, roughly 8.2% found once; its top ten account for roughly 40%. Sequenced material: CD8+ T cells sorted from PBMCs, taken on the day of the yellow fever booster vaccination. The genes are TRBV25-1 and TRBJ2-5; either TRBD1 or TRBD2 may supply D (6 bases each). This clonotype was obtained from a man between 18 and 29 years old who received the YFV17D yellow fever vaccine. CDR3 protein: CASSEYEGGRETQYF. For the CDR3, the DNA is TGTGCCAGCAGTGAATATGAGGGGGGCCGGGAGACCCAGTACTTC.